This T cell receptor (beta chain) emerged from a study of tumor and adjacent non-tumor tissue in lung cancer. The study, taken as a whole, reports: Normal lung showed higher cumulative top 100 clone frequency than tumor.

The germline V gene has CDR1 LGHNA and CDR2 YNFKEQ. The CDR3 is made up of 13 amino acids. Turning to this clonotype: What it binds is not known. One end of the junction fails to match germline, which may point to a read error.

RNA was extracted from bulk tissue without any cell sorting. The normal lung tissue was taken more than 3 cm from the tumor edge. TCRbeta libraries were built with three rounds of nested PCR, modified from ARM-PCR. MiXCR, run by TCRdb on the multiplex PCR reads, gives a single entry per CDR3 protein. This sample has about 110,000 distinct CDR3 sequences; roughly three fifths occur once, and the top ten carry around 19%. The TCR sequence derives from a man between 60 and 75 years old with non-small cell lung cancer. The V gene is TRBV4-2, the J gene TRBJ1-2; D remains ambiguous. Sequences were obtained from distant non-tumor lung tissue. CDR3 nucleotides: TGTGCCAGCAGACAAGTTACAACTTATGGCTACACATTC. Translated: CASRQVTTYGYTF.